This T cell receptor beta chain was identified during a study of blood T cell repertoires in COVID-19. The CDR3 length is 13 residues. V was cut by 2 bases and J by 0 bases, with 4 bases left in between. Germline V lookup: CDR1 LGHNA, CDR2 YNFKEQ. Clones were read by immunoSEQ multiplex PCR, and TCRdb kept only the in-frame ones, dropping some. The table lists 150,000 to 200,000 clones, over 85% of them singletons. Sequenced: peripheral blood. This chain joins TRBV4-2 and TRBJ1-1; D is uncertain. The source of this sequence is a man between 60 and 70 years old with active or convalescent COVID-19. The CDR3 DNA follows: TGTGCCAGCAGCCAACAGGTGAACACTGAAGCTTTCTTT. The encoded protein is CASSQQVNTEAFF.